This T cell receptor (beta chain) is drawn from a study of T cell responses to AZD1222 COVID-19 vaccine. On this clone: Its antigen is unknown.

TCRdb keeps only in-frame clones here, not all; method: immunoSEQ multiplex PCR. The table shows over 120,000 clones, with 80% to 90% occurring only once. From germline, CDR1 is KGHSH and CDR2 LQKENI. The CDR3 has 13 amino acids. V lost 2 bases and J lost 2, with 6 bases in between. Study-level results: Donors skewed white British and female; clonal diversity was possibly underestimated. Repertoire sampling occurred only after the peak T cell response. Only six or seven AZD1222 recipients were seropositive at baseline.

The chain uses TRBV18 and TRBJ2-5; D remains ambiguous. Sequenced here: peripheral blood, sampled on day 0 of AZD1222 vaccination. The TCR comes from an adult in good health. CDR3 in amino acids: CASSPSQQETQYF. CDR3 nucleotides: TGTGCCAGCTCACCATCGCAGCAAGAGACCCAGTACTTC.